A selection of T cell receptor beta chains follows, all from one sample in a study of blood T cell repertoires in COVID-19. Repertoires were generated with immunoSEQ multiplex PCR, while TCRdb's copy carries only in-frame clones and drops some. The sample contains around 190,000 clones, around nine tenths of which appear only once. The sample comprised peripheral blood. The receptors were gathered from a man aged 50 or older with COVID-19, enrolled during active disease. CDR3s include the opening cysteine and the closing phenylalanine or tryptophan. A D gene is named only where the DNA matches it firmly. Rows give clone size only sometimes, using once, few, many, or a class for an expanded clone.

TRBV5-4,TRBJ1-2,-,-,TGTGCCAGCAGCTCGGGAGGGTGGGTGCATGGCTACACCTTC,CASSSGGWVHGYTF
TRBV7-2,TRBJ2-3,-,-,TGTGCCAGCAGCTCCGGCACCCCCGCCTCCCCGGGACTTACGCAGTATTTT,CASSSGTPASPGLTQYF
TRBV27,TRBJ2-3,TRBD2,-,TGTGCCAGCAGTCCCAGACGGACTAGCGGGAGGTTAACAGATACGCAGTATTTT,CASSPRRTSGRLTDTQYF
TRBV20-1,TRBJ2-7,-,-,TGCAGTACAAGGATGGGGGCATGGCAGTACTTC,CSTRMGAWQYF
TRBV27,TRBJ1-2,TRBD1,-,TGTGCCAGCGGGGAAGGGGGCAAGTATGGCTACACCTTC,CASGEGGKYGYTF
TRBV28,TRBJ1-2,TRBD1,once,TGTGCCAGCAGCTCGACAGGGGTCTATGGCTACACCTTC,CASSSTGVYGYTF
TRBV5-4,TRBJ2-5,-,-,TGTGCCAGCAGCTCCACAGGGTTTTCAGAGACCCAGTACTTC,CASSSTGFSETQYF
TRBV2,TRBJ1-1,TRBD1,-,TGTGCCAGCAGCCAAACCGGGACAGGGGGCACTGAAGCTTTCTTT,CASSQTGTGGTEAFF
TRBV6-5,TRBJ1-3,-,-,TGTGCCAGCAGTCCCCCGTCCGCTGGCGGAAACACCATATATTTT,CASSPPSAGGNTIYF
TRBV9,TRBJ2-2,TRBD1,-,TGTGCCAGCAGCCCCGCCCCCAGGGGGCCCGTCGGGGAGCTGTTTTTT,CASSPAPRGPVGELFF
TRBV27,TRBJ2-7,TRBD1,-,TGTGCCAGCAGGGAACAGGGGGCAAGGGACGAGCAGTACTTC,CASREQGARDEQYF
TRBV10-2,TRBJ1-5,-,-,TGCGCCAGCAGTGAGTCTGCAGGGGCTAGCAATCAGCCCCAGCATTTT,CASSESAGASNQPQHF
TRBV7-9,TRBJ1-5,TRBD1,-,TGTGCCAGCAGCTCTCAGGGGGAGGCCAATCAGCCCCAGCATTTT,CASSSQGEANQPQHF
TRBV5-1,TRBJ2-7,TRBD1,-,TGCGCCAGCACCCAGGACCGGACAGGAATGCGGGAGCAGTACTTC,CASTQDRTGMREQYF
TRBV6-5,TRBJ2-7,-,once,TGTGCCAGCAGTTATAGCGAGGGCTCCTACGAGCAGTACTTC,CASSYSEGSYEQYF
TRBV23-1,TRBJ1-5,TRBD1,-,TGCGCCAGCAGGCAATTCAATACCTTAGCCCGGACAGGGGAGAATCAGCCCCAGCATTTT,CASRQFNTLARTGENQPQHF
TRBV7-9,TRBJ1-2,-,-,TGTGCCAGCAGCACCGACACCACGGGGGGCTACACCTTC,CASSTDTTGGYTF
TRBV25-1,TRBJ2-5,TRBD1,-,TGTGCCAGCAGGGCGCCTGGACAGGGGAGAGAGACCCAGTACTTC,CASRAPGQGRETQYF
TRBV10-2,TRBJ2-1,TRBD2,-,TGCGCCAACCAACCTAGCGGGAGAGCTAATGAGCAGTTCTTC,CANQPSGRANEQFF
TRBV10-1,TRBJ2-3,TRBD1,-,TGCGCCAGCAGCAGGGGGCTCATCACCGATACGCAGTATTTT,CASSRGLITDTQYF
TRBV7-3,TRBJ2-1,-,-,TGTGCCAGCAGCTTATCTGGCGGGGCCGACTACAATGAGCAGTTCTTC,CASSLSGGADYNEQFF
TRBV5-1,TRBJ2-1,-,-,TGCGCCAGCAGCTTGGTCCCGCGGTCGGATGAGCAGTTCTTC,CASSLVPRSDEQFF
TRBV9,TRBJ2-2,TRBD2,once,TGTGCCAGCAGGACTAGCGGCACAACCGGGGAGCTGTTTTTT,CASRTSGTTGELFF
TRBV5-4,TRBJ2-1,TRBD2,-,TGTGCCAGCAGCTTAAGCGGGACCCTCTCCTACAATGAGCAGTTCTTC,CASSLSGTLSYNEQFF
TRBV14,TRBJ1-3,-,-,TGTGCCAGCAATAACAGGGCCTCTGGAAACACCATATATTTT,CASNNRASGNTIYF
TRBV19,TRBJ2-1,TRBD2,-,TGTGCCAGTAGTATACTAGCGGGAAATGAGCAGTTCTTC,CASSILAGNEQFF
TRBV5-4,TRBJ1-2,-,once,TGTGCCAGCAGCTTGGACGCGAGTAACACAGGCTATGGCTACACCTTC,CASSLDASNTGYGYTF
TRBV7-8,TRBJ2-1,-,-,TGTGCCAGCAGCTTAGCGCAGGCAGGACAAAGCTCCTACAATGAGCAGTTCTTC,CASSLAQAGQSSYNEQFF
TRBV11-2,TRBJ2-3,TRBD2,-,TGTGCCAGCAGCCCCCTCTCTACGGGAGGGTGGGTAGGAACAGATACGCAGTATTTT,CASSPLSTGGWVGTDTQYF
TRBV29-1,TRBJ2-5,-,-,TGCAGCGTTGAATTCTCAGGGGAGACCCAGTACTTC,CSVEFSGETQYF
TRBV11-1,TRBJ1-2,-,-,TGTGCCAGCAGCTCCCAGGTCGGGAGGAACTATGGCTACACCTTC,CASSSQVGRNYGYTF
TRBV7-9,TRBJ2-5,TRBD1,-,TGTGCCAGCAGCCTAGACAGGGGTGAGACCCAGTACTTC,CASSLDRGETQYF
TRBV10-1,TRBJ2-5,TRBD2,-,TGCGCCAGCAGTGAGTCGACTAGCGGGAGGACCGAGACCCAGTACTTC,CASSESTSGRTETQYF
TRBV27,TRBJ1-1,-,-,TGTGCCAGCAGTTCCCCCGGGGGTGGGGAGAACACTGAAGCTTTCTTT,CASSSPGGGENTEAFF
TRBV18,TRBJ2-7,-,once,TGTGCCAGCTCACCACCCAGTGCTAGCTCTTCCTACGAGCAGTACTTC,CASSPPSASSSYEQYF
TRBV19,TRBJ2-7,-,once,TGTGCCAGTAGTATAGATCCCACAGGGCCCTACGAGCAGTACTTC,CASSIDPTGPYEQYF
TRBV5-6,TRBJ2-7,-,few,TGTGCCAGCAGCTCTAGGACAGCCTCCTACGAGCAGTACTTC,CASSSRTASYEQYF
TRBV7-3,TRBJ2-1,TRBD2,-,TGTGCCAGCAGCCCCGGGACTAGTATCTACAATGAGCAGTTCTTC,CASSPGTSIYNEQFF
TRBV12-3/TRBV12-4,TRBJ1-1,-,-,TGTGCCAGCAGTTTAACGGTAGGGGCTGAAGCTTTCTTT,CASSLTVGAEAFF
TRBV2,TRBJ2-7,TRBD2,-,TGTGCCAGCATTCCTGCCCTGGGACTAGCGGGGGCTTACGAGCAGTACTTC,CASIPALGLAGAYEQYF
TRBV5-8,TRBJ1-6,-,once,TGTGCCAGCAGCATGTACTCGGATTCACCCCTCCACTTT,CASSMYSDSPLHF
TRBV6-6,TRBJ2-3,-,-,TGTGCCACTATGGGAGACGGCACAGATACGCAGTATTTT,CATMGDGTDTQYF